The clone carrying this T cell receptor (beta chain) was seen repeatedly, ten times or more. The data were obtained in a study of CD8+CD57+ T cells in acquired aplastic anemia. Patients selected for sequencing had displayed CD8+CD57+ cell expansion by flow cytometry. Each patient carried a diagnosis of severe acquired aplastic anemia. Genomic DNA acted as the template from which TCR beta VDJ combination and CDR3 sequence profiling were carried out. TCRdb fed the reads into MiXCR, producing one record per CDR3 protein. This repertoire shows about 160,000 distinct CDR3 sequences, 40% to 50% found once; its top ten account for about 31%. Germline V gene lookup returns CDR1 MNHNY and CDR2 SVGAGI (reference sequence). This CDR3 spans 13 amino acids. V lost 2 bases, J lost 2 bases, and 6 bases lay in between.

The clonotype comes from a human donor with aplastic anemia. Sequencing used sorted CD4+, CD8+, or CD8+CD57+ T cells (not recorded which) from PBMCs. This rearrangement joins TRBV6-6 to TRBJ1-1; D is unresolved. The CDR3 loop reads CASSYARNTEAFF. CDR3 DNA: TGTGCCAGCAGTTACGCCAGAAACACTGAAGCTTTCTTT.